The present T cell receptor beta chain was sequenced within a study of blood T cell repertoires in COVID-19. TCRdb's table, derived via immunoSEQ multiplex PCR, lists solely in-frame clones and lacks some. The sample has about 220,000 clones, approximately 86% seen once. The junction had 7 bases not matched to a gene; V was cut back by 3 bases and J by 6 bases. CDR1 is SGHTA and CDR2 is FQGNSA in the germline V gene. The CDR3 is made up of 15 amino acids. The sample consisted of peripheral blood. The chain links TRBV7-2 to TRBJ1-2; 10 bases map to TRBD1. The receptor was isolated from an elderly woman with acute or convalescent COVID-19. Here the CDR3 DNA reads TGTGCCAGCAGCTTCCGGACAGGGGGAAGGGATGGCTACACCTTC. Translated: CASSFRTGGRDGYTF.